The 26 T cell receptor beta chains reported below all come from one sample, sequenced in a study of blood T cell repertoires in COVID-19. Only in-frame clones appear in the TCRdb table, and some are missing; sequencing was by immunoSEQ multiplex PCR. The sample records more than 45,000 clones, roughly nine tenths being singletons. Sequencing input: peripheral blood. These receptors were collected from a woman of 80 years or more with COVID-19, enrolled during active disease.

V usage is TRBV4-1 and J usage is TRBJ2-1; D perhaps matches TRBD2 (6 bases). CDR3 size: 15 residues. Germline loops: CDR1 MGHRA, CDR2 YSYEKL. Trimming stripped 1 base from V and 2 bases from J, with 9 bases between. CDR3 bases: TGCGCCAGCAGCCAAGCGGCGGGACCCTACAATGAGCAGTTCTTC. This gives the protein CASSQAAGPYNEQFF.

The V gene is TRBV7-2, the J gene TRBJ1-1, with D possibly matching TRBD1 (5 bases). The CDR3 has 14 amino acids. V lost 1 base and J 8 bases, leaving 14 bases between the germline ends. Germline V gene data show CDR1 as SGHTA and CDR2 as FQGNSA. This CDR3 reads CASSLVGVVGEAFF. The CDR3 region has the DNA TGTGCCAGCAGCTTAGTAGGGGTAGTGGGGGAAGCTTTCTTT.

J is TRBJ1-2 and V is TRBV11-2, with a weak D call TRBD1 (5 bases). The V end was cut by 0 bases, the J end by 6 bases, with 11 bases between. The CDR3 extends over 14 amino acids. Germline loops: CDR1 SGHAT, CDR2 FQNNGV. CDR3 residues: CASSLEAGSDGYTF. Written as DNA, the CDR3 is TGTGCCAGCAGCTTAGAAGCAGGGTCAGATGGCTACACCTTC.

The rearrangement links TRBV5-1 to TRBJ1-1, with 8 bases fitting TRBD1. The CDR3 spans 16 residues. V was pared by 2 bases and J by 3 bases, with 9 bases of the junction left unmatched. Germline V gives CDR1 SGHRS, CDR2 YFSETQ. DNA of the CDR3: TGCGCCAGCAGCTTAACAGGGGGAAGTGGCGACACTGAAGCTTTCTTT. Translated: CASSLTGGSGDTEAFF.

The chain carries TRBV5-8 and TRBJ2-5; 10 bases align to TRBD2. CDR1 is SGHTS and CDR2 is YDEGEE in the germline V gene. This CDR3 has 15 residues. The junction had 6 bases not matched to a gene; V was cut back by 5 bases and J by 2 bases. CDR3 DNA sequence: TGTGCCAGCAGAACCGGGACTAGCGCACAAGAGACCCAGTACTTC. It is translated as CASRTGTSAQETQYF.

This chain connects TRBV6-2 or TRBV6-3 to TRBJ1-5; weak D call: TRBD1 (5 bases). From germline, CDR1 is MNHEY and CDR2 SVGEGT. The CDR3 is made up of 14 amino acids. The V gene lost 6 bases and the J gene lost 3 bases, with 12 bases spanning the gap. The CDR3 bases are TGTGCCAGCAGCCGCGACAGTTTCAATCAGCCCCAGCATTTT. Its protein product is CASSRDSFNQPQHF.

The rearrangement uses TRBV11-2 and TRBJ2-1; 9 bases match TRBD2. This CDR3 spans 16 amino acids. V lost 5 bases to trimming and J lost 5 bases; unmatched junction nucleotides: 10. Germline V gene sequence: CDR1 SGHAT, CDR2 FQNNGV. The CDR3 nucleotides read TGTGCCAGCAGCGCCTTTAGGGGCGGGGGGGACAATGAGCAGTTCTTC. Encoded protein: CASSAFRGGGDNEQFF.

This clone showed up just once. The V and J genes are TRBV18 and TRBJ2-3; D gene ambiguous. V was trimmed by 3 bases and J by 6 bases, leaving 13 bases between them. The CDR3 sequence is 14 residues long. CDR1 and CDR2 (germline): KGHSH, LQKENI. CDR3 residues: CASSPTPGMDTQYF. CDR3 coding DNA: TGTGCCAGCTCACCCACCCCAGGAATGGATACGCAGTATTTT.

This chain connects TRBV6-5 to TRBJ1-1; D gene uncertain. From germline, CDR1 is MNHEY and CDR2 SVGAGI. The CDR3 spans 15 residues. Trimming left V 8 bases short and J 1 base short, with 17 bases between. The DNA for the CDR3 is TGTGCCAGCGCTCCCAATTCTGCGGGGAACACTGAAGCTTTCTTT. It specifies CASAPNSAGNTEAFF.

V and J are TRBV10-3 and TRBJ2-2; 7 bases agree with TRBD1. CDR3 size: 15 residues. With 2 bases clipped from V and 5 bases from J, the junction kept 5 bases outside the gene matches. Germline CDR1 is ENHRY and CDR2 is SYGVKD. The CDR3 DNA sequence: TGTGCCATCAGTGAGAGTAGGGGGCGGACCGGGGAGCTGTTTTTT. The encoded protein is CAISESRGRTGELFF.

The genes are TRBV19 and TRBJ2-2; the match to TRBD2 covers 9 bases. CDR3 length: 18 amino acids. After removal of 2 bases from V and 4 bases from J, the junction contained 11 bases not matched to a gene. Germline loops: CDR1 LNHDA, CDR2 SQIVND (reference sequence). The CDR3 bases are TGTGCCAGTAGTATACAAGGCGGGGGGGCCCGAGTCACCGGGGAGCTGTTTTTT. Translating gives CASSIQGGGARVTGELFF.

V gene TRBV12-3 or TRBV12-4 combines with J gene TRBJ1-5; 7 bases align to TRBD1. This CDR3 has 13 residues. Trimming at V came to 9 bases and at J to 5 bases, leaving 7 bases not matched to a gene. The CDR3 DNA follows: TGTGCCAGTAAGACAGGGTGGGATCAGCCCCAGCATTTT. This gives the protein CASKTGWDQPQHF.

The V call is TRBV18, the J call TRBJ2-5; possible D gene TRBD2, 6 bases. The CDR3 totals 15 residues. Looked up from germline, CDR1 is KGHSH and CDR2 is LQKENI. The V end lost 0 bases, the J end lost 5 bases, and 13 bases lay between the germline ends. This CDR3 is CASSPPAGIGETQYF. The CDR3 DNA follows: TGTGCCAGCTCACCACCGGCGGGGATTGGGGAGACCCAGTACTTC. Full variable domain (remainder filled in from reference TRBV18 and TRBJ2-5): NAGVMQNPRHLVRRRGQEARLRCSPMKGHSHVYWYRQLPEEGLKFMVYLQKENIIDESGMPKERFSAEFPKEGPSILRIQQVVRGDSAAYFCASSPPAGIGETQYFGPGTRLLVL.

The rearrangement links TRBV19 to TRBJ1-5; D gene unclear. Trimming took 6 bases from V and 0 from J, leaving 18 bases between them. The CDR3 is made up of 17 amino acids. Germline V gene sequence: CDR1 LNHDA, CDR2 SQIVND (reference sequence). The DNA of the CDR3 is TGTGCCAGTAGCCCCGCTGAGGCTCATTATAGCAATCAGCCCCAGCATTTT. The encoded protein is CASSPAEAHYSNQPQHF.

CDR3 DNA sequence: TGTGCCAGCAGTTTCGGGGGATCCGGAAACACCATATATTTT. Translating it yields CASSFGGSGNTIYF. The rearrangement uses TRBV28 and TRBJ1-3; tentative D call: TRBD1 (5 bases). Germline CDR1 reads MDHEN; CDR2 reads SYDVKM. This CDR3 contains 14 residues. Trimming removed 3 bases from V and 4 bases from J, with 10 bases in between.

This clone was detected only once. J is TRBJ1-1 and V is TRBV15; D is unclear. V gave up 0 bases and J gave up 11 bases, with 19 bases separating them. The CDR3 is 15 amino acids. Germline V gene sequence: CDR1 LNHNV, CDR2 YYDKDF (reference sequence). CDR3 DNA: TGTGCCACCAGCAGAGATCATGCAGGTACGATCGCGGCTTTCTTT. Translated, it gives CATSRDHAGTIAAFF.

This CDR3 is CASSQGVRSEKLFF. As DNA, the CDR3 is TGTGCCAGCAGCCAAGGAGTGAGGAGCGAAAAACTGTTTTTT. The chain uses TRBV14 and TRBJ1-4; D remains ambiguous. This CDR3 comprises 14 residues. V lost 1 base and J 8 bases, leaving 11 bases between the germline ends. Germline-derived CDR1 and CDR2 are SGHDN and FVKESK.

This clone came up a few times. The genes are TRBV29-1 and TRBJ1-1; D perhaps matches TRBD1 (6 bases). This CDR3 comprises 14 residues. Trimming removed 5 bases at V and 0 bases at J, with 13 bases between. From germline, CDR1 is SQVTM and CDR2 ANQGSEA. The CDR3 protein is CSVTQTGVNTEAFF. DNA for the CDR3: TGCAGCGTTACGCAGACAGGAGTGAACACTGAAGCTTTCTTT. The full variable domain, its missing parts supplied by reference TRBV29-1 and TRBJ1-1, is SAVISQKPSRDICQRGTSLTIQCQVDSQVTMMFWYRQQPGQSLTLIATANQGSEATYESGFVIDKFPISRPNLTFSTLTVSNMSPEDSSIYLCSVTQTGVNTEAFFGQGTRLTVV.

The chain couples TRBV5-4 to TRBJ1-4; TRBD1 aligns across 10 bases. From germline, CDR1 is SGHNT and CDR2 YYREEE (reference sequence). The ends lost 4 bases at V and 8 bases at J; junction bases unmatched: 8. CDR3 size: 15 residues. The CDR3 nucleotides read TGTGCCAGCAGCCCGAGGACAGGGGGTGACGAAAAACTGTTTTTT. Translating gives CASSPRTGGDEKLFF.

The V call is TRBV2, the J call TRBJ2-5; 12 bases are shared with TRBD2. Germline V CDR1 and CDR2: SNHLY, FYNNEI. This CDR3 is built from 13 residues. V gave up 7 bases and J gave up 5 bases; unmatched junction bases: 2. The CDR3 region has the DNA TGTGCCAGCATGCTAGCGGGGGGGGAGACCCAGTACTTC. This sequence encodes CASMLAGGETQYF.

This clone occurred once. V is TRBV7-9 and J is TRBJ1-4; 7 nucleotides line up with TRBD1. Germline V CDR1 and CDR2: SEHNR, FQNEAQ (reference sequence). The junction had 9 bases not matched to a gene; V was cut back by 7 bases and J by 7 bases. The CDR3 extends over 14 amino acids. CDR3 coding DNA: TGTGCCAGCAACCCAGGGGGTCTAGGTGAAAAACTGTTTTTT. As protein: CASNPGGLGEKLFF.

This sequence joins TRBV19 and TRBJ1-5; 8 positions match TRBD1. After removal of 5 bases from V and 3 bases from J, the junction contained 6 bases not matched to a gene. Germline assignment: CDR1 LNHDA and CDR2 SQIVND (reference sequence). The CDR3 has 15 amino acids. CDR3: CASSPDRANNQPQHF. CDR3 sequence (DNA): TGTGCCAGTAGTCCGGACAGGGCTAACAATCAGCCCCAGCATTTT.

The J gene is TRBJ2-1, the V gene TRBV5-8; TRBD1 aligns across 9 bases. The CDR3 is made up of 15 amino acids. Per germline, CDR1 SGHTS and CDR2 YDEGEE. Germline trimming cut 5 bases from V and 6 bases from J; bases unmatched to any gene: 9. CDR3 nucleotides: TGTGCCAGCAGGTTCCGGGACAGGGTATTCAATGAGCAGTTCTTC. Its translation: CASRFRDRVFNEQFF. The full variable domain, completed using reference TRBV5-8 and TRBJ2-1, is EAGVTQSPTHLIKTRGQQATLRCSPISGHTSVYWYQQALGLGLQFLLWYDEGEERNRGNFPPRFSGRQFPNYSSELNVNALELEDSALYLCASRFRDRVFNEQFFGPGTRLTVL.

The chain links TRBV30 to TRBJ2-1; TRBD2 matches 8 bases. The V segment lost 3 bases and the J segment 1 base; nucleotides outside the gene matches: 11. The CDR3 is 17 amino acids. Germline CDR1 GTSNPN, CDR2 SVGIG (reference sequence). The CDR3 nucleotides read TGTGCCTGGAGCCCACGGGGGGGGCGCCCTTCCTACAATGAGCAGTTCTTC. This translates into CAWSPRGGRPSYNEQFF.

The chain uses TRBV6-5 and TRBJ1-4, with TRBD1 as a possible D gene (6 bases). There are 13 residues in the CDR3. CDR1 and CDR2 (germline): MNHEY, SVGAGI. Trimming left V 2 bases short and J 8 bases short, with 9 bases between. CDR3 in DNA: TGTGCCAGCAGTTACGCCAGGGGAGAAAAACTGTTTTTT. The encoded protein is CASSYARGEKLFF.

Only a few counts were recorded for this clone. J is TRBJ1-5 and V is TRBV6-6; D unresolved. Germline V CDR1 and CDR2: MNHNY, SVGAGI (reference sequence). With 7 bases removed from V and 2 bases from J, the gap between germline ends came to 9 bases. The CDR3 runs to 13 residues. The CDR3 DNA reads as TGTGCCAGCACCCTACGGGGCAATCAGCCCCAGCATTTT. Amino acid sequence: CASTLRGNQPQHF.